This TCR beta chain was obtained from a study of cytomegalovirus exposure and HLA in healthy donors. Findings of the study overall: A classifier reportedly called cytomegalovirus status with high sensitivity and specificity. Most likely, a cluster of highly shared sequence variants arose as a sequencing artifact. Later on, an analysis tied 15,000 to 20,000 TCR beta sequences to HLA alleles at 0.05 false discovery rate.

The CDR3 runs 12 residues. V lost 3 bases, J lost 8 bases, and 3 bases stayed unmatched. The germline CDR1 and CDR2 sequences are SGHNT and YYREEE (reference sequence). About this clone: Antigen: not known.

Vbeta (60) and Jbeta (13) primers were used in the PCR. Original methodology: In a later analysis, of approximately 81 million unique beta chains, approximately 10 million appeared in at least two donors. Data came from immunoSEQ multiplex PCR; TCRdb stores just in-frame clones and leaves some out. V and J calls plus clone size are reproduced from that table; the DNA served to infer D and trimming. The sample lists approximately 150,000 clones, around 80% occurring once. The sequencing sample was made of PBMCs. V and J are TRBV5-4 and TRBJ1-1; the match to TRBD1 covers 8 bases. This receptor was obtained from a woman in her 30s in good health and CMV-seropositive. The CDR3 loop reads CASSSRTGEAFF. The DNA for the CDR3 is TGTGCCAGCAGCTCCCGGACAGGGGAAGCTTTCTTT.